This paragraph reports one TCR beta chain. The sample originates from a study of blood T cell repertoires in COVID-19. Turning to the study itself: The study drew acute and convalescent COVID-19 samples from the United States, Italy and Spain. Nucleic acid was either cDNA or gDNA, and it came from T cells, B-cell-depleted T cells, or PBMCs.

Source study methods: Quantification of nucleated cells was approximated via reference gene primer amplification. TCRdb keeps only in-frame clones here, not all; method: immunoSEQ multiplex PCR. That table is the source of V, J and clone size, and D and trimming were worked out from the DNA. The repertoire holds about 140,000 clones, with under 90% as singletons. The CDR3 runs to 12 residues. V was pared by 3 bases and J by 7 bases, with 8 bases between. This sequence was found in a man between 65 and 85 years old who had recovered from COVID-19. This chain links TRBV12-3 or TRBV12-4 with TRBJ2-3; D perhaps matches TRBD2 (5 bases). Material for sequencing was peripheral blood. The CDR3 loop reads CASSFRGNTQYF. CDR3 sequence (DNA): TGTGCCAGCAGTTTTCGGGGTAATACGCAGTATTTT.